This T cell receptor (beta chain) derives from a study of blood T cell repertoires in COVID-19. Study information: There were acute and convalescent COVID-19 samples, and they came from the United States, Italy and Spain. From T cells, B-cell-depleted T cells, or PBMCs came the material, which was cDNA or gDNA.

Original handling: Amplification from reference gene primers served as the basis for estimated nucleated cell counts. The repertoire was sequenced with immunoSEQ multiplex PCR; TCRdb's copy has only in-frame clones and lacks some. V, J and clone size are taken as reported in that table, and D and trimming were inferred from the DNA itself. The sample contains some 150,000 clones, approximately 90% of which appear only once. The sample comprised peripheral blood. The sequence was collected from a woman in her 70s with acute or convalescent COVID-19.

CDR3 amino acids: CASSQLQGARGYTF. In nucleotides, the CDR3 is TGTGCCAGCAGCCAATTACAGGGGGCGCGGGGCTACACCTTC. The chain is built from TRBV2 and TRBJ1-2; 9 bases agree with TRBD1. Germline V gene lookup returns CDR1 SNHLY and CDR2 FYNNEI. The J segment lost 8 bases and the V segment lost 6 bases, leaving 10 bases of the junction unmatched. The CDR3 loop spans 14 amino acids.